The TCR beta chain under discussion was sequenced for a study of cytomegalovirus exposure and HLA in healthy donors. The PCR was carried out with 60 Vbeta primers and 13 Jbeta primers. Only in-frame clones appear in the TCRdb table, and some are missing; sequencing was by immunoSEQ multiplex PCR. The table has about 140,000 clones, around 9.6% seen once; the top ten hold approximately 1.8%. Study-wide findings and caveats: The availability of immune exposure information extended only to CMV serostatus.

Only a few counts were recorded for this clone. The antigen is unknown. CDR1 MDHEN and CDR2 SYDVKM come from the germline V gene. The CDR3 is 13 amino acids. Trimming took off 8 bases at V and 0 bases at J, with 10 bases between the two ends. The genes are TRBV28 and TRBJ1-1; D unresolved. This clonotype was sampled from a male donor in good health and CMV-seronegative. Sequenced input: PBMCs. The CDR3 nucleotides are TGTGCCAGCGCAGACTCCTTGAACACTGAAGCTTTCTTT. Its translation: CASADSLNTEAFF.